The present T cell receptor (beta chain) was sequenced within a study of blood T cell repertoires in COVID-19. Study details: Whether acute or convalescent, the COVID-19 samples came from the United States, Italy and Spain.

The method was immunoSEQ multiplex PCR; TCRdb's version includes in-frame clones alone and lacks a portion of them. The table has 200,000 to 300,000 clones, 84% seen once. Per the germline V gene, CDR1 is MNHNS and CDR2 is SASEGT. The CDR3 contains 20 residues. V lost 3 bases and J lost 0; bases outside the gene matches: 13. The material sequenced was peripheral blood. The chain employs TRBV6-1 and TRBJ1-3; 11 bases align to TRBD1. The receptor was isolated from a human donor in a cohort sampled during active COVID-19. CDR3 nucleotides: TGTGCCAGCAGTGAGGCGGTATTAACTGGGACAGGGGGCTCTGGAAACACCATATATTTT. Translation gives CASSEAVLTGTGGSGNTIYF.